The 13 T cell receptor beta chains given below trace back to one sample, sequenced in a study of blood T cell repertoires in COVID-19. Sequencing used immunoSEQ multiplex PCR; TCRdb keeps in-frame clones, though not all of them. The sample has a few hundred thousand clones; 85% to 90% are singletons. Material for sequencing was peripheral blood. These receptor sequences come from a man between 18 and 29 years old with COVID-19, enrolled during active disease.

V and J are TRBV2 and TRBJ2-5; TRBD1 aligns across 9 bases. V shed 7 bases, J shed 5 bases, and the junction held 2 bases outside the gene matches. CDR3 length: 12 amino acids. Germline-derived CDR1 and CDR2 are SNHLY and FYNNEI. In DNA form, the CDR3 reads TGTGCCAGCATCGGACAGGGGGAGACCCAGTACTTC. Translated: CASIGQGETQYF.

The chain has TRBV5-1 and TRBJ2-2, with no clear D. The CDR3 consists of 15 residues. V was trimmed by 0 bases and J by 2 bases, leaving 8 bases between them. Per the germline V gene, CDR1 is SGHRS and CDR2 is YFSETQ. Here the CDR3 DNA reads TGCGCCAGCAGCTTGGTACAGCTTAACACCGGGGAGCTGTTTTTT. It specifies CASSLVQLNTGELFF.

This clone was detected once. The rearrangement uses TRBV5-8 and TRBJ2-5; 7 bases line up with TRBD2. This CDR3 contains 14 residues. Germline CDR1 is SGHTS and CDR2 is YDEGEE. The ends lost 4 bases at V and 7 bases at J; junction bases unmatched: 10. CDR3 loop: CASSGGGTSGTQYF. CDR3 bases: TGTGCCAGCAGCGGGGGGGGGACCTCGGGGACCCAGTACTTC.

V is TRBV4-2 and J is TRBJ1-2, with TRBD1 matching 9 bases. Trimming took 0 bases from V and 4 from J; bases not matched to a gene: 6. The CDR3 runs to 16 residues. In germline, CDR1 is LGHNA, CDR2 YNFKEQ. DNA of the CDR3: TGTGCCAGCAGCCAAGATACAGGACAGGGGCCCTATGGCTACACCTTC. As protein: CASSQDTGQGPYGYTF.

V usage is TRBV11-2 and J usage is TRBJ1-1; tentative D call: TRBD1 (5 bases). The CDR3 has 13 residues. Germline V gene sequence: CDR1 SGHAT, CDR2 FQNNGV. The germline V and J ends were trimmed by 2 bases and 6 bases, with 10 bases remaining between them. CDR3 in amino acids: CASSLWGAAEAFF. CDR3 in DNA: TGTGCCAGCAGCTTATGGGGCGCAGCTGAAGCTTTCTTT.

The rearrangement links TRBV5-6 to TRBJ2-5, with 12 bases lining up with TRBD2. The ends lost 2 bases at V and 2 bases at J; junction bases unmatched: 4. The CDR3 covers 16 residues. From germline, CDR1 is SGHDT and CDR2 YYEEEE. Here the CDR3 DNA reads TGTGCCAGCAGCTTTTGGGGGACTAGCGGGCAAGAGACCCAGTACTTC. This gives the protein CASSFWGTSGQETQYF. Combining the CDR3 with reference TRBV5-6 and TRBJ2-5 gives the whole variable domain DAGVTQSPTHLIKTRGQQVTLRCSPKSGHDTVSWYQQALGQGPQFIFQYYEEEERQRGNFPDRFSGHQFPNYSSELNVNALLLGDSALYLCASSFWGTSGQETQYFGPGTRLLVL.

The chain recombines TRBV7-9 with TRBJ2-5; the D is unclear. Per germline, CDR1 SEHNR and CDR2 FQNEAQ (reference sequence). CDR3 length: 12 residues. V gave up 0 bases and J gave up 3 bases, with 2 bases separating them. In nucleotides, the CDR3 is TGTGCCAGCAGCTTAGCCGAAGAGACCCAGTACTTC. Protein sequence: CASSLAEETQYF.

This chain connects TRBV12-5 to TRBJ2-7, with a weak D call TRBD1 (5 bases). CDR1 LGHNT and CDR2 FRNRAP come from the germline V gene. CDR3 length: 15 amino acids. Trimming removed 2 bases from V and 1 base from J, with 12 bases in between. The CDR3 nucleotides are TGTGCTAGTGGTTTGTTTGACAGAAGTTCCTACGAGCAGTACTTC. It is translated as CASGLFDRSSYEQYF.

This clone was seen a single time. This chain uses TRBV27 with TRBJ1-1; D uncertain. Germline-derived CDR1 and CDR2 are MNHEY and SMNVEV (reference sequence). Trimming removed 5 bases from V and 0 bases from J, with 7 bases in between. The CDR3 is made up of 13 amino acids. The CDR3 bases are TGTGCCAGCAGTCCACTTATGAACACTGAAGCTTTCTTT. Amino acid sequence: CASSPLMNTEAFF.

The chain is built from TRBV6-1 and TRBJ2-7, with D tentatively TRBD2 (5 bases). The ends were cut back, 2 bases at V and 2 bases at J, with 13 bases in the middle. Germline CDR1 and CDR2: MNHNS and SASEGT. This CDR3 comprises 15 residues. This CDR3 is CASSESRVPTYEQYF. The CDR3 DNA sequence: TGTGCCAGCAGTGAATCGCGGGTCCCAACCTACGAGCAGTACTTC.

V is TRBV14 and J is TRBJ2-5; tentatively, D is TRBD2 (6 bases). Germline-derived CDR1 and CDR2 are SGHDN and FVKESK. This CDR3 spans 12 amino acids. The V end lost 5 bases, the J end lost 5 bases, and 9 bases lay between the germline ends. The CDR3 DNA reads TGTGCCAGCAGCGATCGGGGGGAGACCCAGTACTTC. Amino acid sequence: CASSDRGETQYF.

As for this clone: In the same sample, other DNA sequences code for this CDR3. V is TRBV6-5 and J is TRBJ2-5, with D perhaps TRBD2 (6 bases). The ends were cut back, 0 bases at V and 2 bases at J, with 7 bases in the middle. CDR3 size: 14 residues. Looked up from germline, CDR1 is MNHEY and CDR2 is SVGAGI. DNA of the CDR3: TGTGCCAGCAGTTACTCGGGAGGTCAAGAGACCCAGTACTTC. This translates into CASSYSGGQETQYF.

The chain employs TRBV19 and TRBJ2-2; possibly TRBD1 for D (6 bases). Germline V CDR1 and CDR2: LNHDA, SQIVND (reference sequence). The CDR3 contains 16 residues. Trimming left V 0 bases short and J 5 bases short, with 13 bases between. The CDR3 loop reads CASSIELRQGTGELFF. The DNA for the CDR3 is TGTGCCAGTAGTATAGAGCTTCGTCAGGGGACCGGGGAGCTGTTTTTT.